This T cell receptor beta chain was recovered during a study of cytomegalovirus exposure and HLA in healthy donors. As for the study in general: The approximately 110 validation repertoires used the same platform as the 650 to 850 first-cohort repertoires, a later analysis reported.

A note on this clone: Its target is not known.

The table came from immunoSEQ multiplex PCR; TCRdb's copy has only in-frame clones and leaves some out. The table shows about 190,000 clones, with about 82% occurring only once. The approximately 120-subject validation cohort, separate from the 666-subject first cohort, included the donors. Looked up from germline, CDR1 is MNHNS and CDR2 is SASEGT. Trimming cost V 7 bases and J 3 bases; bases outside gene matches: 12. The CDR3 has 15 residues. General study results and limits: Confirmation was obtained in vitro that a few CMV-associated chains are specific for CMV antigens. High specificity and sensitivity for cytomegalovirus status were reported for the classifier.

The chain combines TRBV6-1 with TRBJ2-7, with TRBD2 matching 7 bases. The receptor comes from a woman between 18 and 30 years old in good health and CMV-seronegative. Sequenced: PBMCs. This chain's CDR3 is CASKVHGGSDYEQYF. The CDR3 DNA reads as TGTGCCAGCAAAGTTCACGGCGGGAGTGACTACGAGCAGTACTTC.